This T cell receptor (beta chain) was captured by sequencing in a study of PD-L1 blockade in urothelial cancer. About the research overall: Intravenous atezolizumab, 1,200 mg every 3 weeks, was begun by patients in the mid-2010s. About 85% of the roughly 29 patients were men whose urothelial cancer was bladder-origin. Each participant's history included 0 to 3 prior chemotherapy regimens.

V gave up 8 bases and J gave up 7 bases; unmatched junction bases: 7. This CDR3 region has 14 residues. Germline values: CDR1 MNHGY, CDR2 SAAAGT. Measurement of FFPE tumor DNA relied on the use of amplified housekeeping genes. Sequencing used immunoSEQ multiplex PCR; TCRdb keeps in-frame clones, though not all of them. Seen here are around 1,800 clones, over 30% observed once, and the top ten hold roughly 11%. This clone appeared a few times. V gene TRBV6-8 combines with J gene TRBJ2-1; 11 nucleotides align to TRBD2. The source material was tumor tissue, sampled before atezolizumab (anti-PD-L1) treatment. The sequence derives from a man aged 45-65 years with urothelial cancer. CDR3 DNA: TGTGCCAGCGTAACTAGCGGGAGTAGGAATGAGCAGTTCTTC. It translates to CASVTSGSRNEQFF.